The sequence of this T cell receptor beta chain was determined in a study of early T cells in non-severe SARS-CoV-2 infection (dated by TCRdb to the early 2020s). The study in broad terms: TCR sequencing used bulk RNA from unsorted whole blood, so alpha and beta chains could not be paired. General findings and caveats noted by the study authors: VDJdb matching was skewed toward anti-spike CD8 responses and likely underestimated virus-specific expansions, missing private and CD4 specificities.

The library was built by means of 5' RACE. The data were produced on a NextSeq 500. To correct for sequencing error and PCR bias, the TCR library protocol tagged individual cDNA molecules with unique molecular identifiers. TCR alpha and beta chains were both sequenced, and the abundances of alpha and beta sequences in each sample were closely correlated with each other. In the authors' own workflow: Decombinator V4 was used to annotate the V gene, J gene and CDR3 of the TCR sequences. TCRs were defined as expanded if a significant change between any two time points was detected under a Poisson model with p below 0.0001. TCR abundances were normalised to the total number of TCRs sequenced in each sample and reported as counts per million. MAIT TCRs were defined by TRAV1-2 paired with TRAJ12, TRAJ20 or TRAJ33, and iNKT TCRs by TRAV10 paired with TRAJ18. A search of VDJdb, accessed on 1 November 2021, was run for TCRs annotated to CMV, EBV and SARS-CoV-2, with TCRs annotated for multiple antigens excluded. In TCRdb, the public reads were trimmed at Q25 with fastp and aligned with MiXCR, with productive beta chains retained. One record per CDR3 amino acid sequence lists the most common genes and DNA. For this entry, the V and J calls and clone size follow TCRdb and not the study's own pipeline. This sample gives tens of thousands of distinct CDR3 sequences in total; roughly 10% of them show up just once. Approximately 4.1% of the sample comes from the top ten.

A case-control design nested within a healthcare worker cohort in London, UK, was used, with weekly nasopharyngeal swab PCR tests and blood sampling performed. Healthcare workers were enrolled in the week of the UK lockdown, from 23 to 31 March 2020, and were followed every week for up to roughly 15 weeks. To note about this clonotype: Its antigen is still unknown. Qualities for individual bases were not recorded, and no much larger clone is one base off.

Looking up the germline V gene yields CDR1 KGHDR and CDR2 SFDVKD. Measured from the cysteine to the phenylalanine, the CDR3 is 14 residues long. Only CDR3 DNA remains: 42 bases, in frame from the first base. The V and J ends are trimmed by 5 bases and 4 bases, leaving 11 bases between them. This TCR was sampled from an adult who was a healthcare worker with PCR-confirmed SARS-CoV-2 infection or an uninfected control (not recorded which). The specimen was whole blood. The receptor chain draws on TRBV24-1 and TRBJ1-5, and TRBD1 may be the D gene, going by 5 matching bases. The sequence in DNA is TGTGCCACCAGTGTGGGGCAGGCAAATCAGCCCCAGCATTTT. Its protein reads: CATSVGQANQPQHF.